This T cell receptor (beta chain) appears in the sequencing data of a study of shared clonotypes between healthy human individuals. Only one count was recorded for this clone. This CDR3 contains 12 residues. Trimming removed 3 bases from V and 6 bases from J; junction bases left unmatched: 2. CDR1 KGHSH and CDR2 LQKENI come from the germline V gene. Clones were sequenced by immunoSEQ multiplex PCR, and TCRdb holds only the in-frame ones, with some missing. The sample includes 950,000 to 1,300,000 clones, roughly 70% seen only once; the top ten take around 1.5%. The sample was memory CD4+ T cells sorted from blood. Indicated subset: CD45RA-negative fraction. This receptor was taken from a man between 18 and 35 years old in good health. The chain is built from TRBV18 and TRBJ2-7, with 7 bases identical to TRBD1. In nucleotides, the CDR3 is TGTGCCAGCTCACCGGGACAGTCCGAGCAGTACTTC. Its protein is CASSPGQSEQYF.